This T cell receptor beta chain was obtained from a study of regulatory T cells in long-lasting Graves disease. The study, taken as a whole, reports: Persistent disease preferred TRBV28, TRBJ1-2 and TRBJ2-5; new disease, TRBV20-1 and TRBJ2-1. Only peripheral blood was studied, not thyroid tissue.

A word on this clonotype: Its antigen is currently unknown.

Per germline, CDR1 SGHAT and CDR2 FQNNGV. The V and J ends lost 3 bases and 1 base respectively, with 11 bases between them. This CDR3 spans 15 amino acids. With iRepertoire HTBI primers and Arm-PCR of CDR3 regions, TCR beta libraries were built. TCRdb reprocessed the multiplex PCR reads with MiXCR, giving one entry per CDR3 protein. The sample has 400,000 to 500,000 distinct CDR3 sequences; about 15% are singletons. Indicated time point: newly diagnosed GD, antithyroid drugs for less than 3 months. Scientists built the TCR library using RNA that was extracted from PBMCs. These data were also filed under a second study, of T cells in Graves' hyperthyroidism and ophthalmopathy.

This TCR came from a woman aged 25 to 39 with Graves disease. The sequencing used peripheral blood mononuclear cells (PBMCs), collected at new diagnosis, from a patient treated with antithyroid drugs. V and J are TRBV11-2 and TRBJ2-3; D possibly matches TRBD1 or TRBD2 (5 bases each). The chain's CDR3 is CASSFVGTRTDTQYF. The CDR3 nucleotides read TGTGCCAGCAGCTTTGTGGGGACCCGCACAGATACGCAGTATTTT. The variable domain in full, completed from reference TRBV11-2 and TRBJ2-3, reads EAGVAQSPRYKIIEKRQSVAFWCNPISGHATLYWYQQILGQGPKLLIQFQNNGVVDDSQLPKDRFSAERLKGVDSTLKIQPAKLEDSAVYLCASSFVGTRTDTQYFGPGTRLTVL.